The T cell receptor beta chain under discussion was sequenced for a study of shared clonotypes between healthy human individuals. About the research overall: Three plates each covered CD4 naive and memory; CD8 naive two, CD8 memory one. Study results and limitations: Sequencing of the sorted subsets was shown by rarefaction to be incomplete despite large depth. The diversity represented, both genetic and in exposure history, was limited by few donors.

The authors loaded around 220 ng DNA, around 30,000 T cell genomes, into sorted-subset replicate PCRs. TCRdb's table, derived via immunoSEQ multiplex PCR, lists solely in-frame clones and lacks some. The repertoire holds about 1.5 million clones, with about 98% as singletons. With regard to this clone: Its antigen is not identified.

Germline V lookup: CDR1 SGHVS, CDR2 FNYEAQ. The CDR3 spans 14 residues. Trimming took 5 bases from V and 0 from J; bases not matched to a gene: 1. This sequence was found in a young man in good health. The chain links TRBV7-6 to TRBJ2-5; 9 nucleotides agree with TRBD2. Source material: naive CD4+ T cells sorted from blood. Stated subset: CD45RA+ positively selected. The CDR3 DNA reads TGTGCCAGCAGCGCGGGGGGGGACCAAGAGACCCAGTACTTC. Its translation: CASSAGGDQETQYF.